This T cell receptor beta chain was found in a study of Ad26.COV2.S vaccination and SARS-CoV-2 variants. General study results and limits: Greater spike-specific TCR breadth was seen in vaccine recipients than in placebo recipients. Analyses of TCR breadth and depth may have underestimated total T cell responses.

Note on this clone: The antigen remains undetermined.

Repertoires were generated with immunoSEQ multiplex PCR, while TCRdb's copy carries only in-frame clones and drops some. The profile shows a few hundred thousand clones, approximately 91% of them singletons. Treatment defined: around 19 received Ad26.COV2.S at low or high dose, single or two shots; about 5 received placebo; per-sample allocation not given. Day 63 following the first vaccine or placebo injection was when the samples were taken. Boston provided a donor who was an adult aged 18-55 years. Germline V gene data show CDR1 as SEHNR and CDR2 as FQNEAQ (reference sequence). The CDR3 has 18 amino acids. Unmatched junction bases numbered 15, after V lost 5 bases and J lost 0 bases.

The rearrangement links TRBV7-9 to TRBJ2-7; the match to TRBD1 covers 8 bases. Sequences were derived from peripheral blood, sampled in a trial of Ad26.COV2.S vaccine versus placebo. The receptor's source is a person aged 18-60 years who received the Ad26.COV2.S COVID-19 vaccine or a placebo. The CDR3 DNA reads as TGTGCCAGCAGCCCGCGGACAGGGTCTAGCGCCAGCTCCTACGAGCAGTACTTC. Protein: CASSPRTGSSASSYEQYF.